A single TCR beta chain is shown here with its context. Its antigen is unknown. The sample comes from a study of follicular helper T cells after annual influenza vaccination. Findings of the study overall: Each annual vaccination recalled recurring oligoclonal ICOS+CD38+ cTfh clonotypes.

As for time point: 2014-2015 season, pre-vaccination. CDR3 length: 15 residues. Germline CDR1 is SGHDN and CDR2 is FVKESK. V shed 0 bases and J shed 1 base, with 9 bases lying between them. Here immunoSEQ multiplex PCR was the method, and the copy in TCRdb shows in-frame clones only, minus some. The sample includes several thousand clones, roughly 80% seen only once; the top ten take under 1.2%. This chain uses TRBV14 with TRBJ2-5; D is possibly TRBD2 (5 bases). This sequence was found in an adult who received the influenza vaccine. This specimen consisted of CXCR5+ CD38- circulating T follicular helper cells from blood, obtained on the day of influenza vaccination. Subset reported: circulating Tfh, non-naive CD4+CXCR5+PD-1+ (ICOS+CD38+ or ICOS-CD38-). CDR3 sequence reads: CASSQDRGGQETQYF. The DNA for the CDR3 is TGTGCCAGCAGCCAAGATCGGGGTGGCCAAGAGACCCAGTACTTC.